This TCR beta chain derives from a study of T cells after yellow fever vaccination. V shed 2 bases and J shed 7 bases, with 8 bases lying between them. Germline-derived CDR1 and CDR2 are SGHVS and FNYEAQ. CDR3 size: 12 residues. This clonotype was recorded a few times. Its antigen remains unidentified. Study conclusions and caveats: Most primary-vaccination clones reappeared after the booster (about 97% CD4, 75% to 90% CD8).

MiXCR, run by TCRdb on the 5' RACE reads, gives a single entry per CDR3 protein. The table shows some 160,000 distinct CDR3 sequences, with approximately 9.7% occurring only once. The sequenced sample was CD8+ T cells sorted from PBMCs, obtained 45 days after the yellow fever booster vaccination. The chain recombines TRBV7-6 with TRBJ1-1; no clear D gene. The sequence was obtained from a man younger than 35 who received the YFV17D yellow fever vaccine. CDR3 region: CASSLPGLEAFF. The CDR3 nucleotides are TGTGCCAGCAGCTTACCAGGCCTTGAAGCTTTCTTT.